One sample yielded the 19 T cell receptor beta chains listed below, sequenced in a study of a mutant IDH1 vaccine in newly diagnosed glioma. These receptors have no known antigen. Some clones are missing from TCRdb's copy, which holds only in-frame ones; the method was immunoSEQ multiplex PCR. The table has around 38,000 clones, about 86% seen once; the top ten hold roughly 22%. The time point here: week 5, during vaccination. Topical imiquimod accompanied each vaccine dose, which consisted of 300 ug of mutant IDH1 20-mer peptide. The sequences come from PBMCs, collected from a glioma patient whose treatment included an IDH1 peptide vaccine. These receptors were obtained from a young man with glioma.

This clone appeared a single time. This chain uses TRBV4-1 with TRBJ1-6; D is undetermined. The CDR3 spans 16 residues. With 1 base removed from V and 7 bases from J, the gap between germline ends came to 14 bases. Germline-derived CDR1 and CDR2 are MGHRA and YSYEKL. The CDR3 loop reads CASSQGQPGWNSPLHF. The CDR3 coding sequence is TGCGCCAGCAGCCAAGGGCAGCCGGGATGGAATTCACCCCTCCACTTT.

The rearrangement joins TRBV10-1 to TRBJ1-1; possible D gene TRBD1, 6 bases. Germline assignment: CDR1 WNHNN and CDR2 SYGVQD (reference sequence). This CDR3 spans 13 amino acids. Trimming removed 6 bases from V and 5 bases from J, with 13 bases in between. CDR3 sequence (DNA): TGCGCCAGCAGAGAATCCCAGGGGACTGAAGCTTTCTTT. It is translated as CASRESQGTEAFF.

The genes are TRBV28 and TRBJ2-7, with D maybe TRBD2 (5 bases). CDR3 size: 15 residues. Germline CDR1 is MDHEN and CDR2 is SYDVKM. With 2 bases removed from V and 3 bases from J, the gap between germline ends came to 14 bases. In nucleotides, the CDR3 is TGTGCCAGCAGTTTAGCGGGTAACCCCCTCTACGAGCAGTACTTC. It codes for CASSLAGNPLYEQYF.

The chain links TRBV5-1 to TRBJ2-7; the match to TRBD1 covers 10 bases. The junction had 3 bases not matched to a gene; V was cut back by 0 bases and J by 3 bases. The CDR3 contains 15 residues. Germline V gives CDR1 SGHRS, CDR2 YFSETQ. CDR3 sequence reads: CASSLDGTGDYEQYF. The CDR3 nucleotides are TGCGCCAGCAGCTTGGATGGGACAGGGGACTACGAGCAGTACTTC.

The chain is built from TRBV2 and TRBJ1-1, with TRBD1 as a possible D gene (6 bases). The germline V gene encodes CDR1 SNHLY and CDR2 FYNNEI. The CDR3 covers 14 residues. The germline V and J ends were trimmed by 4 bases and 1 base, with 10 bases remaining between them. Here the CDR3 reads CASSGDTKNTEAFF. In nucleotides, the CDR3 is TGTGCCAGCAGTGGGGACACCAAGAACACTGAAGCTTTCTTT.

A few counts support this clone. The chain employs TRBV5-1 and TRBJ1-5, with 11 bases identical to TRBD1. Looked up from germline, CDR1 is SGHRS and CDR2 is YFSETQ. Unmatched junction bases numbered 6, after V lost 4 bases and J lost 0 bases. The CDR3 is made up of 17 amino acids. The CDR3 here is CASSPGQGGSSNQPQHF. CDR3 DNA sequence: TGCGCCAGCAGCCCGGGACAGGGGGGATCTAGCAATCAGCCCCAGCATTTT.

V and J are TRBV28 and TRBJ1-5, with unresolved D. Per the germline V gene, CDR1 is MDHEN and CDR2 is SYDVKM. The CDR3 covers 14 residues. Trimming removed 6 bases at V and 3 bases at J, with 12 bases between. CDR3 sequence reads: CASRSYRYNQPQHF. The CDR3 nucleotides are TGTGCCAGCAGGTCCTACCGGTACAATCAGCCCCAGCATTTT.

This clone was detected only once. The CDR3 region is CAWRLVSARLGGYTF. As DNA, the CDR3 is TGTGCCTGGAGGCTTGTCTCCGCCCGCCTTGGGGGCTACACCTTC. The V and J genes are TRBV30 and TRBJ1-2; no reliable D call. Germline CDR1 GTSNPN, CDR2 SVGIG (reference sequence). There are 15 residues in the CDR3. Trimming removed 3 bases from V and 8 bases from J, with 22 bases in between.

This sequence joins TRBV4-1 and TRBJ1-1, with TRBD1 matching 8 bases. With 1 base clipped from V and 1 base from J, the junction kept 2 bases outside the gene matches. This CDR3 has 15 amino acids. Germline lookup yields CDR1 MGHRA and CDR2 YSYEKL. For the CDR3, the DNA is TGCGCCAGCAGCCAAGGGGACAGGCCGAACACTGAAGCTTTCTTT. It translates to CASSQGDRPNTEAFF.

The sample holds a few counts of this clone. V usage is TRBV20-1 and J usage is TRBJ1-1; 8 bases match TRBD1. The CDR3 contains 11 residues. Germline CDR1 reads DFQATT; CDR2 reads SNEGSKA (reference sequence). The CDR3 here is CIPDREIEAFF. DNA of the CDR3: TGCATTCCGGACAGGGAAATTGAAGCTTTCTTT.

This sequence joins TRBV5-1 and TRBJ1-1, with TRBD1 matching 12 bases. Germline assignment: CDR1 SGHRS and CDR2 YFSETQ. The CDR3 length is 17 residues. The V gene end was trimmed by 4 bases and the J gene end by 1 base; junction bases not matched to a gene: 8. The CDR3 DNA reads as TGCGCCAGCAGCGGGGGACAGGGGGCCCTAACGAACACTGAAGCTTTCTTT. It yields the protein CASSGGQGALTNTEAFF.

The V call is TRBV11-3, the J call TRBJ2-2, with D hard to call. This CDR3 is built from 13 residues. The germline V gene encodes CDR1 SGHNT and CDR2 YENEEA. Between the trimmed V and J ends, which lost 4 bases and 1 base, there was a span of 4 bases. This chain's CDR3 is CASSSRNTGELFF. The CDR3 nucleotides are TGTGCCAGCAGCTCAAGGAACACCGGGGAGCTGTTTTTT.

DNA for the CDR3: TGTGCCAGCAGCTTAGGACGGAGGAACACCGGGGAGCTGTTTTTT. Translated, it gives CASSLGRRNTGELFF. The genes are TRBV7-2 and TRBJ2-2, with D unclear. Trimming pared 1 base from V and 1 base from J, leaving 7 bases between. Germline CDR1 is SGHTA and CDR2 is FQGNSA. The CDR3 has 15 residues.

The chain links TRBV18 to TRBJ1-2, with 11 bases identical to TRBD1. The CDR3 sequence is 15 residues long. Germline trimming cut 1 base from V and 4 bases from J; bases unmatched to any gene: 2. The germline CDR1 and CDR2 sequences are KGHSH and LQKENI. The DNA for the CDR3 is TGTGCCAGCTCACCACTAGGGACAGGGGGCTATGGCTACACCTTC. Translated, it gives CASSPLGTGGYGYTF.

This chain connects TRBV7-2 to TRBJ1-3, with D possibly TRBD1 on 6 matching bases. From germline, CDR1 is SGHTA and CDR2 FQGNSA. V was pared by 5 bases and J by 0 bases, with 17 bases between. The CDR3 contains 17 residues. The CDR3 nucleotides are TGTGCCAGCAGCCTAGGCGGACAGATACTCTCTGGAAACACCATATATTTT. Its translation: CASSLGGQILSGNTIYF.

The J gene is TRBJ2-7, the V gene TRBV25-1; TRBD1 or TRBD2 may be the D gene (5 bases each). CDR1 is MGHDK, CDR2 SYGVNS, per germline. Trimming took off 6 bases at V and 4 bases at J, with 19 bases between the two ends. This CDR3 region has 15 residues. CDR3 in amino acids: CASSWPNMGEYEQYF. The CDR3 DNA reads as TGTGCCAGCAGCTGGCCGAATATGGGGGAATACGAGCAGTACTTC.

This clone came up once. The rearrangement joins TRBV4-3 to TRBJ2-5; maybe TRBD2 (6 bases). From germline, CDR1 is LGHNA and CDR2 YSLEER. With 1 base removed from V and 10 bases from J, the gap between germline ends came to 19 bases. The CDR3 contains 15 residues. CDR3 amino acids: CASSQVRGSPGDQYF. The CDR3 DNA reads as TGCGCCAGCAGCCAAGTTAGAGGGTCTCCGGGGGACCAGTACTTC.

This chain joins TRBV5-1 and TRBJ2-3; D possibly corresponds to TRBD1 (6 bases). CDR1 is SGHRS and CDR2 is YFSETQ in the germline V gene. CDR3 length: 15 residues. Trimming shortened V by 5 bases and J by 0 bases, and 13 bases separated the two germline ends. The CDR3 DNA reads as TGCGCCAGCAGGGGGCTGACAGGTAGCACAGATACGCAGTATTTT. It yields the protein CASRGLTGSTDTQYF. Supplemented by reference TRBV5-1 and TRBJ2-3, the full variable domain reads KAGVTQTPRYLIKTRGQQVTLSCSPISGHRSVSWYQQTPGQGLQFLFEYFSETQRNKGNFPGRFSGRQFSNSRSEMNVSTLELGDSALYLCASRGLTGSTDTQYFGPGTRLTVL.

The J gene is TRBJ2-3, the V gene TRBV7-8; either TRBD1 or TRBD2 may supply D (5 bases each). CDR1 is SGHVS and CDR2 is FQNEAQ in the germline V gene. Deletions cut 9 bases from V and 1 base from J, with 17 bases between. The CDR3 is 15 amino acids. In DNA form, the CDR3 reads TGTGCCAGAGACTCCGGGGCGGAGGGCACAGATACGCAGTATTTT. It is translated as CARDSGAEGTDTQYF. Full variable domain (outside the CDR3, taken from reference TRBV7-8 and TRBJ2-3): GAGVSQSPRYKVAKRGQDVALRCDPISGHVSLFWYQQALGQGPEFLTYFQNEAQLDKSGLPSDRFFAERPEGSVSTLKIQRTQQEDSAVYLCARDSGAEGTDTQYFGPGTRLTVL.